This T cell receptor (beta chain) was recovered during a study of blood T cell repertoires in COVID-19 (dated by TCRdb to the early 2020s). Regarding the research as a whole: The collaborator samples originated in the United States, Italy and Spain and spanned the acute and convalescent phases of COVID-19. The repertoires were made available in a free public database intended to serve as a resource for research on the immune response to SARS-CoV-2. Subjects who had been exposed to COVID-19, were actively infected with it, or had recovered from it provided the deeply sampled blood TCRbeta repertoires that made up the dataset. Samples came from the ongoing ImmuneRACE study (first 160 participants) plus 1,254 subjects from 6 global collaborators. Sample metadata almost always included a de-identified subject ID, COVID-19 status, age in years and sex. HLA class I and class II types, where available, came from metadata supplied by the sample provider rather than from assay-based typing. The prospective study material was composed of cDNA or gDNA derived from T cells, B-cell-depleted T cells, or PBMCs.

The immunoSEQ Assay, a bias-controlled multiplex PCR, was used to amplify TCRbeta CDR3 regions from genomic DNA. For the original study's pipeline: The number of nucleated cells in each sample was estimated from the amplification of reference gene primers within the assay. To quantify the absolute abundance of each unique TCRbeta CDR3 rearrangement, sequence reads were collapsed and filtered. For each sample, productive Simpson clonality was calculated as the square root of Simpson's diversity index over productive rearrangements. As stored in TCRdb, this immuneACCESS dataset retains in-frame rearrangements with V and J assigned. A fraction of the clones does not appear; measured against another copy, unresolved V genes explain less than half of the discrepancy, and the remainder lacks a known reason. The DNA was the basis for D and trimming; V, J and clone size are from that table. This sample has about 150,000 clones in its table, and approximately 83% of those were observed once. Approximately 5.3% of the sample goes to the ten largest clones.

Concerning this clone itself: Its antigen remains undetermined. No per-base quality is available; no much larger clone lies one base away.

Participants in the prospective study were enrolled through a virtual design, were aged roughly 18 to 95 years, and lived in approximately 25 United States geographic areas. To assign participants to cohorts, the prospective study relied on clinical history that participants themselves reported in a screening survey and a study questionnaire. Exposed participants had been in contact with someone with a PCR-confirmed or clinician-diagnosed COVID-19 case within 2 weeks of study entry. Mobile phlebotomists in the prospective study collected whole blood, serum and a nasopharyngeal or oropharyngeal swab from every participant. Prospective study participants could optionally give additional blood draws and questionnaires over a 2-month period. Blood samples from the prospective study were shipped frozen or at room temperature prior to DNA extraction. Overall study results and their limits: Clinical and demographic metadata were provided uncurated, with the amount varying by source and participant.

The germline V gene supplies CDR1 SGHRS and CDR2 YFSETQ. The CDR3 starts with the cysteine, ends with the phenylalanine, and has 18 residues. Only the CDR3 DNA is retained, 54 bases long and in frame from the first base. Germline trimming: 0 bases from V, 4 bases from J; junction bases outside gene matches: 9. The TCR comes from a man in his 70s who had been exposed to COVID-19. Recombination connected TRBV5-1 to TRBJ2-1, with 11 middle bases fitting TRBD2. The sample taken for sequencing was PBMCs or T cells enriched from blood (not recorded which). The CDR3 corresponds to CASSLVSPGTSGYNEQFF. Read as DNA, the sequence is TGCGCCAGCAGCTTGGTTTCACCCGGGACTAGCGGATACAATGAGCAGTTCTTC.